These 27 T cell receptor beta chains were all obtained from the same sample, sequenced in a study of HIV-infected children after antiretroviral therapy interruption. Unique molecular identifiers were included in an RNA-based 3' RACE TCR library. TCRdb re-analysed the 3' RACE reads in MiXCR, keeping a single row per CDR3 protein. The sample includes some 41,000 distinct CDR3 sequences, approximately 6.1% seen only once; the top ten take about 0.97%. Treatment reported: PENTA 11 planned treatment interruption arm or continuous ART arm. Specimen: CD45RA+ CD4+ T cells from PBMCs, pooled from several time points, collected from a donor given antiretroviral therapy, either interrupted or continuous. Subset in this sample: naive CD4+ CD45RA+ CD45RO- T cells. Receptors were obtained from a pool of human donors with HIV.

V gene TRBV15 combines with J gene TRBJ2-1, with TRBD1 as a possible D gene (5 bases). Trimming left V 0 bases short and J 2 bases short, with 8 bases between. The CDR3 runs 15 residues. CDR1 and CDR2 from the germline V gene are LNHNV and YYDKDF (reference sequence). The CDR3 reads CATSRERGPYNEQFF. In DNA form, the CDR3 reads TGTGCCACCAGCAGAGAAAGGGGTCCCTACAATGAGCAGTTCTTC. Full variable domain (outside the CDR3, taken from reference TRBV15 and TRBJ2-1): DAMVIQNPRYQVTQFGKPVTLSCSQTLNHNVMYWYQQKSSQAPKLLFHYYDKDFNNEADTPDNFQSRRPNTSFCFLDIRSPGLGDTAMYLCATSRERGPYNEQFFGPGTRLTVL.

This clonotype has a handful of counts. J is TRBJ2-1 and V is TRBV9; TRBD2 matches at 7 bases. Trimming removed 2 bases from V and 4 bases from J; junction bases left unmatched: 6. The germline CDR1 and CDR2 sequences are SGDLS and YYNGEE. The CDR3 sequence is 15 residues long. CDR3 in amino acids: CASSVAGTTYNEQFF. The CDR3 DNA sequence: TGTGCCAGCAGCGTCGCCGGGACTACTTACAATGAGCAGTTCTTC. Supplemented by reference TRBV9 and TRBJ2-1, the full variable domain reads DSGVTQTPKHLITATGQRVTLRCSPRSGDLSVYWYQQSLDQGLQFLIQYYNGEERAKGNILERFSAQQFPDLHSELNLSSLELGDSALYFCASSVAGTTYNEQFFGPGTRLTVL.

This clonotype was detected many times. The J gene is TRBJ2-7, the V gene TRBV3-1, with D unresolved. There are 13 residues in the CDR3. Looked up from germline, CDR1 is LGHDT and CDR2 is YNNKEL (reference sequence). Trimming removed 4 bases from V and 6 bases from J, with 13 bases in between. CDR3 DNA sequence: TGTGCCAGCAGCCTAATGGTGGCAGGCGAGCAGTACTTC. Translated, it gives CASSLMVAGEQYF.

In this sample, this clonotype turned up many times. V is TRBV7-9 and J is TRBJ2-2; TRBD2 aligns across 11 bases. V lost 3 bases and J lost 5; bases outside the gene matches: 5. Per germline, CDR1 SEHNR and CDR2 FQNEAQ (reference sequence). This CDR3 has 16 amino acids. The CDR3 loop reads CASSLPSGRRTGELFF. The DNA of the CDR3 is TGTGCCAGCAGCTTGCCTAGCGGGAGGAGAACCGGGGAGCTGTTTTTT. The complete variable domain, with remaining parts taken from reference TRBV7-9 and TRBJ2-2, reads DTGVSQNPRHKITKRGQNVTFRCDPISEHNRLYWYRQTLGQGPEFLTYFQNEAQLEKSRLLSDRFSAERPKGSFSTLEIQRTEQGDSAMYLCASSLPSGRRTGELFFGEGSRLTVL.

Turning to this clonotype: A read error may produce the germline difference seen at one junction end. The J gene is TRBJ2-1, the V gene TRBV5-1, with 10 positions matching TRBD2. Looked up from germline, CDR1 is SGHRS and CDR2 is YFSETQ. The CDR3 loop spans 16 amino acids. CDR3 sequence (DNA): TGCGCCAGCAGTTTGGAGCGGGGGGGCTCCTACAATGAGCAGTTCTTC. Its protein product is CASSLERGGSYNEQFF.

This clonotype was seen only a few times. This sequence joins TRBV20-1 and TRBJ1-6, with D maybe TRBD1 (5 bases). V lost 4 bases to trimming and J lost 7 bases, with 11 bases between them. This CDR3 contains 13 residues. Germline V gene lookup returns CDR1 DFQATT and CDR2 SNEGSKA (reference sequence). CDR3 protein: CSANPGGNSPLHF. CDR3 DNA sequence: TGCAGTGCTAACCCCGGGGGAAATTCACCCCTCCACTTT.

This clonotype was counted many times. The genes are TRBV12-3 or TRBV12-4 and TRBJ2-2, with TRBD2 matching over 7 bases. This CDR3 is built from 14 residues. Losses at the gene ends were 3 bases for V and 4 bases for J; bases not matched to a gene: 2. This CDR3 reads CASSFREGTGELFF. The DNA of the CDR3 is TGTGCCAGCAGTTTCAGGGAGGGCACCGGGGAGCTGTTTTTT.

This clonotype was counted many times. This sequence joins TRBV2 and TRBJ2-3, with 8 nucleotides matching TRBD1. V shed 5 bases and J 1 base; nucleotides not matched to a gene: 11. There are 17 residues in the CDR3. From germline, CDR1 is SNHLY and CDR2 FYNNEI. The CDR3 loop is CASSPTRTGIGTDTQYF. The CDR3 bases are TGTGCCAGCAGTCCAACTCGGACAGGGATTGGCACAGATACGCAGTATTTT.

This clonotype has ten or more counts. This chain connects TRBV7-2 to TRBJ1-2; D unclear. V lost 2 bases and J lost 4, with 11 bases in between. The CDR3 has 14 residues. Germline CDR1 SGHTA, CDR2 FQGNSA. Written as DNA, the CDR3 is TGTGCCAGCAGCTTACAGAGCGGGTCCTATGGCTACACCTTC. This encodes CASSLQSGSYGYTF. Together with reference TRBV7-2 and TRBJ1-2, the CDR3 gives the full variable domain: GAGVSQSPSNKVTEKGKDVELRCDPISGHTALYWYRQSLGQGLEFLIYFQGNSAPDKSGLPSDRFSAERTGGSVSTLTIQRTQQEDSAVYLCASSLQSGSYGYTFGSGTRLTVV.

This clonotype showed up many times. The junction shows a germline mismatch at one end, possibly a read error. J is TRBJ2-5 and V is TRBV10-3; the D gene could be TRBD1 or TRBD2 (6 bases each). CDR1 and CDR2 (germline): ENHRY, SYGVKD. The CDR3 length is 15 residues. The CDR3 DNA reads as TGTGCCAGCAGTGATGGGACTGGGGGCCAAGACACCCAGTACTTT. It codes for CASSDGTGGQDTQYF.

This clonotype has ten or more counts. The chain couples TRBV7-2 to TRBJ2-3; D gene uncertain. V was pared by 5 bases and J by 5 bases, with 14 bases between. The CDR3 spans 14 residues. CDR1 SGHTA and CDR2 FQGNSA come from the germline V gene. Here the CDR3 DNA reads TGTGCCAGCAGCCCCCGGAACGTGAGAGATACGCAGTATTTT. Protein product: CASSPRNVRDTQYF.

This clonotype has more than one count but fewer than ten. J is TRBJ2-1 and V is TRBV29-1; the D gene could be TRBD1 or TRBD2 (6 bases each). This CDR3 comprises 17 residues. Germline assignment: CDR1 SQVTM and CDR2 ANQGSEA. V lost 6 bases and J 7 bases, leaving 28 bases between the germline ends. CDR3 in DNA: TGCAGCGTGACCGGGACATGGACAATCGGCCGGGGGAATGAGCAGTTCTTC. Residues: CSVTGTWTIGRGNEQFF.

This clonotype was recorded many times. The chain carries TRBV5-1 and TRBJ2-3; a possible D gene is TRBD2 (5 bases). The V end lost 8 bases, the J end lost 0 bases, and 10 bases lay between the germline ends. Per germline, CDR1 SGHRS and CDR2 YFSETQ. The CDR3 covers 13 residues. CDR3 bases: TGCGCCAGTAGGACTGCTAGCACAGATACGCAGTATTTT. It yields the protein CASRTASTDTQYF. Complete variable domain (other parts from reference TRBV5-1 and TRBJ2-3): KAGVTQTPRYLIKTRGQQVTLSCSPISGHRSVSWYQQTPGQGLQFLFEYFSETQRNKGNFPGRFSGRQFSNSRSEMNVSTLELGDSALYLCASRTASTDTQYFGPGTRLTVL.

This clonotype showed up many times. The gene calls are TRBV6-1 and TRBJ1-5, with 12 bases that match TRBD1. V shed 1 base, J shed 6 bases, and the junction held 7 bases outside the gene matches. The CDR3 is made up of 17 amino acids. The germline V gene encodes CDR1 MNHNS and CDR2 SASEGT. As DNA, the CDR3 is TGTGCCAGCAGTGAAGAGGGGGACAGGGGGCTCGCTCAGCCCCAGCATTTT. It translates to CASSEEGDRGLAQPQHF.

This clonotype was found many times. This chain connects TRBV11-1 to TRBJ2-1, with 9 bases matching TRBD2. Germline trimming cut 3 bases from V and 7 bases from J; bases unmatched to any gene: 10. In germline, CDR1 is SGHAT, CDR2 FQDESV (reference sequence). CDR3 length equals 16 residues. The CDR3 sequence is CASSFYGSSGNNEQFF. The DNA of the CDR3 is TGTGCCAGCAGCTTTTATGGATCTAGCGGGAATAATGAGCAGTTCTTC.

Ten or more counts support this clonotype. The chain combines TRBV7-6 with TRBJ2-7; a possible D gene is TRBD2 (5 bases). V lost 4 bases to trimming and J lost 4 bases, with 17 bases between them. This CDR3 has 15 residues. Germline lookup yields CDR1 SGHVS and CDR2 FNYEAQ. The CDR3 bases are TGTGCCAGCAGCTACGACAAGGGAGCGGCTTACGAGCAGTACTTC. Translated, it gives CASSYDKGAAYEQYF.

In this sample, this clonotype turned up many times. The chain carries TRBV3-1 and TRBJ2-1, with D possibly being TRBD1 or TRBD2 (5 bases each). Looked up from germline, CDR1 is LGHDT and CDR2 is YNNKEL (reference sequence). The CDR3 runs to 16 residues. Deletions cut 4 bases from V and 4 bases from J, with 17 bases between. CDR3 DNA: TGTGCCAGCAGCCTCCTCCCCTCGGGGCCTTACAATGAGCAGTTCTTC. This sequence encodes CASSLLPSGPYNEQFF.

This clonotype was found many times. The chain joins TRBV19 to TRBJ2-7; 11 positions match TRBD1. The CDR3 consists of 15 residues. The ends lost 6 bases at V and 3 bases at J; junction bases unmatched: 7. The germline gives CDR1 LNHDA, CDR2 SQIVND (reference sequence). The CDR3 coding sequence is TGTGCCAGTAGCGAGTGGGACAGGGGGGTCTACGAGCAGTACTTC. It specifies CASSEWDRGVYEQYF.

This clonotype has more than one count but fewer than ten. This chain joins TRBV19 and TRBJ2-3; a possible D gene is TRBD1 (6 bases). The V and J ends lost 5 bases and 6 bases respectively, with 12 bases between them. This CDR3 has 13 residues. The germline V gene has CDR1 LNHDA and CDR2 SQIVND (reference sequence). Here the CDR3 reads CASSSTGADTQYF. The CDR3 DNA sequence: TGTGCCAGTAGTTCGACAGGCGCCGATACGCAGTATTTT.

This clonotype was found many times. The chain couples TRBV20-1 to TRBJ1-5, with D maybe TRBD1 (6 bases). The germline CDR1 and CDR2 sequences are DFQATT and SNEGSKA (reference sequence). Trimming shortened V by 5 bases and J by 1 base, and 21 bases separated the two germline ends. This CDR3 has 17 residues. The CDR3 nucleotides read TGCAGTGCTCAGCGGTGGTCGGGGGGCGGAAGCAATCAGCCCCAGCATTTT. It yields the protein CSAQRWSGGGSNQPQHF.

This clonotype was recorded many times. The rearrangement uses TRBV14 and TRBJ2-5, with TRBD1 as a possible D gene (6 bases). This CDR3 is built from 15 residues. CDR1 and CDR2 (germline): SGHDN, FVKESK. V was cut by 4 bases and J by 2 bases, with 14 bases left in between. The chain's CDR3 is CASSRGTRIQETQYF. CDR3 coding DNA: TGTGCCAGCAGCCGAGGGACACGAATACAAGAGACCCAGTACTTC.

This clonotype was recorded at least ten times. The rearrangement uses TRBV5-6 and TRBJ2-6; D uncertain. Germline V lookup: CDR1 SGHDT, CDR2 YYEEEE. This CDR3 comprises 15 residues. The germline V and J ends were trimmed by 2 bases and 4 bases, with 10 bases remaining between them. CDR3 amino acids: CASSFRASGANVLTF. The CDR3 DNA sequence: TGTGCCAGCAGCTTCCGGGCGTCCGGGGCCAACGTCCTGACTTTC.

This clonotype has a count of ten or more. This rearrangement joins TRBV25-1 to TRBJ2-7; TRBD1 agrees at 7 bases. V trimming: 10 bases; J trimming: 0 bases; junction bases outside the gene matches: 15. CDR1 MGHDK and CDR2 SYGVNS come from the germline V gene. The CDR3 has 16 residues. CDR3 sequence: CAIPPEPRDSSYEQYF. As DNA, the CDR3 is TGTGCCATCCCTCCCGAACCCCGGGACAGCTCCTACGAGCAGTACTTC.

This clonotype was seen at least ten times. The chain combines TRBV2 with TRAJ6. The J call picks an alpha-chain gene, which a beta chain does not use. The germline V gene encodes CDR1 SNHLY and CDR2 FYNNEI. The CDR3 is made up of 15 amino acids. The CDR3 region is CAVSETSGGNYKPTF. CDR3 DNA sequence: TGCGCAGTCAGTGAAACCTCAGGAGGAAACTACAAACCTACGTTT.

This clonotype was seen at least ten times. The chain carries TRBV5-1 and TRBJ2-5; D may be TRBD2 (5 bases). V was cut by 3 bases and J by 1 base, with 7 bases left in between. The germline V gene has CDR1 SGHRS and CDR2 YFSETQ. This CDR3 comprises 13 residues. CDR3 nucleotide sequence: TGCGCCAGCAGCTCCGGAGGCCAAGAGACCCAGTACTTC. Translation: CASSSGGQETQYF.

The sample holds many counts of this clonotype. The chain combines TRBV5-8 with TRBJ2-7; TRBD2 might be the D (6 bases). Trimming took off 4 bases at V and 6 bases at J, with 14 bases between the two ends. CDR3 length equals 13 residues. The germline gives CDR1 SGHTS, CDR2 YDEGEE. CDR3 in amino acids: CASSRQRVTEQYF. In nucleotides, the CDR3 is TGTGCCAGCAGCCGCCAGCGGGTGACCGAGCAGTACTTC.

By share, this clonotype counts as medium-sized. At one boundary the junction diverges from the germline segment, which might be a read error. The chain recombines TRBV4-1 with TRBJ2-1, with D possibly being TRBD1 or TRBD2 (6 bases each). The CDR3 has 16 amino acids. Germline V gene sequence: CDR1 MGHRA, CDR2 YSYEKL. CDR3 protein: CASSQGTGGHYAEQFF. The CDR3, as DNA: TGTGCCAGCAGCCAAGGGACTGGGGGGCACTATGCTGAGCAGTTCTTC.